The 32 T cell receptor beta chains in this list originate from one sample, sequenced in a study of cytomegalovirus exposure and HLA in healthy donors. Method: immunoSEQ multiplex PCR; TCRdb's copy keeps in-frame clones and lacks some. The table has about 130,000 clones, 85% to 95% seen once; the top ten hold 1% to 1.5%. Sequencing used PBMCs. The receptors originated from a woman aged 18-30 years in good health and CMV-seronegative.

On this clone: Germline is not matched at one junction end, which may reflect a read error. The CDR3 loop is CASSEGQATSSTNF. CDR3 DNA: TGTGCCAGCAGCGAGGGACAGGCTACGAGCAGTACGAACTTC. The gene calls are TRBV7-9 and TRBJ2-7; TRBD1 matches at 8 bases. Germline V lookup: CDR1 SEHNR, CDR2 FQNEAQ (reference sequence). This CDR3 is 14 amino acids long.

The genes are TRBV27 and TRBJ2-3; 12 bases are shared with TRBD2. This CDR3 comprises 18 residues. J was trimmed by 5 bases and V by 4 bases; bases with no gene match: 13. CDR1 and CDR2 from the germline V gene are MNHEY and SMNVEV (reference sequence). CDR3 region: CASSSRLAGAPGRDTQYF. The CDR3 bases are TGTGCCAGCAGTTCCCGACTAGCGGGGGCCCCTGGTAGAGATACGCAGTATTTT.

The chain recombines TRBV6-1 with TRBJ2-2, with 9 nucleotides matching TRBD1. The V gene end was trimmed by 10 bases and the J gene end by 6 bases; junction bases not matched to a gene: 9. The germline gives CDR1 MNHNS, CDR2 SASEGT. CDR3 size: 14 residues. This CDR3 reads CATPGTGSSGELFF. The CDR3 region has the DNA TGTGCCACCCCCGGGACAGGGTCGTCCGGGGAGCTGTTTTTT.

This clone was seen a few times. The V call is TRBV10-3, the J call TRBJ2-1, with 13 bases fitting TRBD2. The V gene's germline CDR1 is ENHRY and CDR2 SYGVKD. Trimming took 10 bases from V and 0 from J; bases not matched to a gene: 9. The CDR3 is 17 amino acids. CDR3 residues: CATNPGLAGLSYNEQFF. DNA for the CDR3: TGTGCCACCAACCCGGGACTAGCGGGGCTCTCCTACAATGAGCAGTTCTTC.

The chain is built from TRBV9 and TRBJ2-5, with 11 nucleotides matching TRBD2. Trimming cost V 3 bases and J 4 bases; bases outside gene matches: 5. Germline V CDR1 and CDR2: SGDLS, YYNGEE. This CDR3 comprises 15 residues. CDR3 in DNA: TGTGCCAGCAGCGCCGGACTAGCGGGTGGAGAGACCCAGTACTTC. It is translated as CASSAGLAGGETQYF.

V usage is TRBV2 and J usage is TRBJ1-4, with D possibly being TRBD1 (6 bases). V lost 5 bases and J 1 base, leaving 11 bases between the germline ends. There are 15 residues in the CDR3. Per the germline V gene, CDR1 is SNHLY and CDR2 is FYNNEI. The CDR3 reads CASSRTVGTNEKLFF. The CDR3 nucleotides are TGTGCCAGCAGTCGGACAGTGGGAACTAATGAAAAACTGTTTTTT.

The gene calls are TRBV7-2 and TRBJ2-6; the D gene is possibly TRBD1 (7 bases). Trimming pared 5 bases from V and 0 bases from J, leaving 11 bases between. This CDR3 contains 16 residues. Germline-derived CDR1 and CDR2 are SGHTA and FQGNSA. The CDR3 spells CASSAGQLSGANVLTF. The CDR3 DNA is TGTGCCAGCAGCGCGGGACAGCTCTCTGGGGCCAACGTCCTGACTTTC.

The V and J genes are TRBV11-2 and TRBJ2-7; no reliable D call. The CDR3 runs 14 residues. Germline V gene lookup returns CDR1 SGHAT and CDR2 FQNNGV. Between the trimmed V and J ends, which lost 2 bases and 2 bases, there was a span of 10 bases. The CDR3 DNA reads TGTGCCAGCAGCTTAAGCCCGCAGGCCTACGAGCAGTACTTC. It encodes CASSLSPQAYEQYF.

The rearrangement links TRBV4-1 to TRBJ2-1; 10 nucleotides match TRBD2. The ends lost 6 bases at V and 6 bases at J; junction bases unmatched: 11. This CDR3 is 16 amino acids long. Germline V gene data show CDR1 as MGHRA and CDR2 as YSYEKL. The CDR3 DNA is TGCGCCAGCAGTCCCAGGGGAGCGGGGGGGCCCAATGAGCAGTTCTTC. This codes for CASSPRGAGGPNEQFF.

V is TRBV28 and J is TRBJ1-1; possible D gene TRBD1, 5 bases. This CDR3 contains 14 residues. Per germline, CDR1 MDHEN and CDR2 SYDVKM. The ends were cut back, 2 bases at V and 4 bases at J, with 11 bases in the middle. As DNA, the CDR3 is TGTGCCAGCAGTTTACGGGGGTTAGGCACTGAAGCTTTCTTT. Translating gives CASSLRGLGTEAFF.

The V gene is TRBV30, the J gene TRBJ2-5; 12 bases map to TRBD2. The germline CDR1 and CDR2 sequences are GTSNPN and SVGIG (reference sequence). The CDR3 runs 16 residues. Trimming removed 1 base from V and 1 base from J; junction bases left unmatched: 4. For the CDR3, the DNA is TGTGCCTGGAGTGCCCCGGGACTAGCGGGCCAAGAGACCCAGTACTTC. It is translated as CAWSAPGLAGQETQYF.

V usage is TRBV9 and J usage is TRBJ1-2; D ambiguous. V lost 1 base and J lost 7, with 23 bases in between. CDR1 SGDLS and CDR2 YYNGEE come from the germline V gene. CDR3 length: 17 amino acids. The CDR3 here is CASSVNESPVRSSGYTF. CDR3 bases: TGTGCCAGCAGCGTAAATGAGAGTCCAGTGCGGTCTAGTGGCTACACCTTC.

This clone was picked up many times. V usage is TRBV6-5 and J usage is TRBJ1-6; D gene uncertain. CDR1 and CDR2 (germline): MNHEY, SVGAGI. CDR3 length: 15 residues. V lost 0 bases, J lost 8 bases, and 11 bases lay in between. The CDR3 spells CASSYSHSGDSPLHF. The CDR3, as DNA: TGTGCCAGCAGTTACTCTCACTCCGGGGATTCACCCCTCCACTTT.

In its sample, this clone was seen once. V gene TRBV5-4 combines with J gene TRBJ1-1; a possible D gene is TRBD1 (5 bases). The germline gives CDR1 SGHNT, CDR2 YYREEE (reference sequence). The CDR3 consists of 12 residues. V was clipped by 6 bases and J by 3 bases, with 9 bases between them. CDR3 sequence: CASKQDDTEAFF. Here the CDR3 DNA reads TGTGCCAGCAAACAGGACGACACTGAAGCTTTCTTT.

The chain has TRBV23-1 and TRBJ2-3; D may be TRBD1 (5 bases). TRBV23-1 is an open reading frame whose function is uncertain. This CDR3 spans 13 amino acids. Trimming pared 10 bases from V and 6 bases from J, leaving 17 bases between. The CDR3 loop reads CATKGAVVDTQYF. The CDR3 DNA sequence: TGCGCCACCAAAGGGGCAGTTGTGGATACGCAGTATTTT.

The chain joins TRBV30 to TRBJ1-6, with no clear D. Germline V gene lookup returns CDR1 GTSNPN and CDR2 SVGIG (reference sequence). CDR3 length: 15 residues. The ends were cut back, 4 bases at V and 0 bases at J, with 10 bases in the middle. The CDR3 nucleotides read TGTGCCTGGAAAATGGAGAACTCCTATAATTCACCCCTCCACTTT. Its translation: CAWKMENSYNSPLHF.

The rearrangement links TRBV7-6 to TRBJ1-1; D is unresolved. The CDR3 runs 14 residues. Germline CDR1 reads SGHVS; CDR2 reads FNYEAQ. Trimming took 3 bases from V and 2 from J, leaving 10 bases between them. The CDR3 region has the DNA TGTGCCAGCAGCTTGCGGGAGACAAACACTGAAGCTTTCTTT. It is translated as CASSLRETNTEAFF.

V gene TRBV6-5 combines with J gene TRBJ1-1; a weak D match, TRBD1 (6 bases). Germline assignment: CDR1 MNHEY and CDR2 SVGAGI. CDR3 length equals 13 residues. Between the trimmed V and J ends, which lost 7 bases and 4 bases, there was a span of 13 bases. The CDR3 region has the DNA TGTGCCAGCAAGCGGGGGGCGGCCACTGAAGCTTTCTTT. As protein: CASKRGAATEAFF.

The V and J genes are TRBV6-5 and TRBJ2-1, with D unresolved. The CDR3 has 14 residues. Trimming shortened V by 0 bases and J by 5 bases, and 8 bases separated the two germline ends. Germline assignment: CDR1 MNHEY and CDR2 SVGAGI. This CDR3 is CASSYSMEHNEQFF. As DNA, the CDR3 is TGTGCCAGCAGTTACTCGATGGAGCACAATGAGCAGTTCTTC.

The chain uses TRBV6-6 and TRBJ1-2; perhaps TRBD1 as D (6 bases). The CDR3 has 15 residues. Trimming took 0 bases from V and 8 from J, leaving 16 bases between them. Germline V CDR1 and CDR2: MNHNY, SVGAGI (reference sequence). In DNA form, the CDR3 reads TGTGCCAGCAGTTACTCAGTGACAGGCCAGGGAGGCTACACCTTC. Translating it yields CASSYSVTGQGGYTF.

The gene calls are TRBV10-3 and TRBJ1-1; unclear D gene. The V gene's germline CDR1 is ENHRY and CDR2 SYGVKD. This CDR3 has 11 residues. Between the trimmed V and J ends, which lost 4 bases and 11 bases, there was a span of 11 bases. The CDR3 bases are TGTGCCATCAGTGTGGGCCATCAGGCTTTCTTT. Amino acid sequence: CAISVGHQAFF.

The V call is TRBV11-3, the J call TRBJ2-7, with 7 bases that match TRBD1. The germline V gene encodes CDR1 SGHNT and CDR2 YENEEA. This CDR3 comprises 11 residues. The J segment lost 12 bases and the V segment lost 6 bases, leaving 8 bases of the junction unmatched. The CDR3 is CASRCPDRWYF. In nucleotides, the CDR3 is TGTGCCAGCAGGTGCCCGGACAGGTGGTACTTC.

The V and J genes are TRBV6-5 and TRBJ1-5; no clear D. Trimming removed 8 bases from V and 4 bases from J, with 12 bases in between. The CDR3 sequence is 13 residues long. CDR1 is MNHEY, CDR2 SVGAGI, per germline. The CDR3, as DNA: TGTGCCAGCGCCCCCCGGGAAAATCAGCCCCAGCATTTT. It yields the protein CASAPRENQPQHF.

This chain links TRBV7-9 with TRBJ2-7; the D is unclear. Germline lookup yields CDR1 SEHNR and CDR2 FQNEAQ (reference sequence). Trimming took off 5 bases at V and 5 bases at J, with 28 bases between the two ends. This CDR3 has 18 amino acids. The CDR3 spells CASSPEMTHGPASHEQYF. CDR3 in DNA: TGTGCCAGCAGCCCAGAAATGACCCACGGTCCAGCGAGCCACGAGCAGTACTTC. The whole variable domain, remainder taken from reference TRBV7-9 and TRBJ2-7, is DTGVSQNPRHKITKRGQNVTFRCDPISEHNRLYWYRQTLGQGPEFLTYFQNEAQLEKSRLLSDRFSAERPKGSFSTLEIQRTEQGDSAMYLCASSPEMTHGPASHEQYFGPGTRLTVT.

The V call is TRBV27, the J call TRBJ2-7; TRBD1 is a possible D gene (5 bases). CDR3 size: 14 residues. Germline loops: CDR1 MNHEY, CDR2 SMNVEV (reference sequence). V was clipped by 6 bases and J by 3 bases, with 15 bases between them. The CDR3 nucleotides are TGTGCCAGCAGCCCTATAGGGGATCTCTACGAGCAGTACTTC. This sequence encodes CASSPIGDLYEQYF.

The genes are TRBV6-5 and TRBJ2-3; tentative D call: TRBD1 (5 bases). V was cut by 2 bases and J by 0 bases, with 9 bases left in between. This CDR3 spans 15 amino acids. The germline V gene has CDR1 MNHEY and CDR2 SVGAGI. Here the CDR3 reads CASSYGARSTDTQYF. The CDR3, as DNA: TGTGCCAGCAGTTACGGGGCCAGAAGCACAGATACGCAGTATTTT.

The CDR3 DNA reads as TGTGCCAGCAGGAGACAGGCTACAAATTCACCCCTCCACTTT. It encodes CASRRQATNSPLHF. The J gene is TRBJ1-6, the V gene TRBV28; D perhaps matches TRBD1 (6 bases). This CDR3 spans 14 amino acids. The germline V gene encodes CDR1 MDHEN and CDR2 SYDVKM. With 6 bases removed from V and 7 bases from J, the gap between germline ends came to 13 bases. The complete variable domain, with remaining parts taken from reference TRBV28 and TRBJ1-6, reads DVKVTQSSRYLVKRTGEKVFLECVQDMDHENMFWYRQDPGLGLRLIYFSYDVKMKEKGDIPEGYSVSREKKERFSLILESASTNQTSMYLCASRRQATNSPLHFGNGTRLTVT.

This chain uses TRBV6-5 with TRBJ1-3; D might be TRBD1 (5 bases). Trimming left V 4 bases short and J 3 bases short, with 13 bases between. The CDR3 contains 15 residues. Germline CDR1 and CDR2: MNHEY and SVGAGI. The CDR3 bases are TGTGCCAGCAGTTCCTTGGGGGGATATGGAAACACCATATATTTT. Protein: CASSSLGGYGNTIYF.

The chain is built from TRBV5-1 and TRBJ2-7, with 9 bases identical to TRBD1. Per germline, CDR1 SGHRS and CDR2 YFSETQ. CDR3 length: 15 amino acids. J gave up 5 bases and V 3 bases, and 9 bases lay outside the gene matches. The CDR3 region is CASSWTPGQGNEQYF. The DNA for the CDR3 is TGCGCCAGCAGCTGGACCCCGGGACAGGGTAACGAGCAGTACTTC.

This chain connects TRBV5-1 to TRBJ2-1; TRBD2 matches 12 bases. The CDR3 contains 17 residues. Germline V gene sequence: CDR1 SGHRS, CDR2 YFSETQ. Trimming cost V 5 bases and J 3 bases; bases outside gene matches: 9. In DNA, the CDR3 is TGCGCCAGCAGTCCTCCGACTAGCGGGAGCAGCTACAATGAGCAGTTCTTC. The encoded protein is CASSPPTSGSSYNEQFF.

The chain joins TRBV7-2 to TRBJ2-1; 11 nucleotides agree with TRBD2. CDR1 is SGHTA, CDR2 FQGNSA, per germline. The CDR3 is 16 residues long. Trimming took 1 base from V and 9 from J; bases not matched to a gene: 8. The CDR3 region is CASSLGLLAGGGEQFF. The CDR3 nucleotides read TGTGCCAGCAGCTTAGGCCTTCTAGCGGGAGGCGGTGAGCAGTTCTTC.

This chain uses TRBV5-1 with TRBJ2-7, with 11 bases lining up with TRBD2. This CDR3 has 15 residues. J gave up 4 bases and V 4 bases, and 7 bases lay outside the gene matches. Looked up from germline, CDR1 is SGHRS and CDR2 is YFSETQ. The CDR3 DNA reads TGCGCCAGCAGCCCACCGGGACTAGCGGATTACGAGCAGTACTTC. Its translation: CASSPPGLADYEQYF.